This T cell receptor (beta chain) was identified during a study of cytomegalovirus exposure and HLA in healthy donors. Findings and limits, study-wide: Earlier analysis found most TCR beta V segments productive about 90% or about 30% of the time. Under in vitro conditions, three CMV-associated chains were confirmed as specific for CMV antigens.

As concerns this clone: The antigen is not known.

Researchers ran the PCR with 60 Vbeta and 13 Jbeta primers. TCRdb's copy holds only in-frame clones and misses some; the assay was immunoSEQ multiplex PCR. Among 130,000 or so clones, about 8% were seen once, and the ten largest hold around 5.8%. This CDR3 has 15 amino acids. Germline values: CDR1 SNHLY, CDR2 FYNNEI. With 2 bases clipped from V and 2 bases from J, the junction kept 5 bases outside the gene matches. The TCR sequence derives from a woman between 40 and 55 years old in good health and CMV-seropositive. Specimen: PBMCs. The V call is TRBV2, the J call TRBJ1-1; 7 bases match TRBD1. The CDR3 coding sequence is TGTGCCAGCAGTGAATGGGGACAGCCTAACACTGAAGCTTTCTTT. Protein product: CASSEWGQPNTEAFF. Using reference TRBV2 and TRBJ1-1 for the parts outside the CDR3, the full variable domain is EPEVTQTPSHQVTQMGQEVILRCVPISNHLYFYWYRQILGQKVEFLVSFYNNEISEKSEIFDDQFSVERPDGSNFTLKIRSTKLEDSAMYFCASSEWGQPNTEAFFGQGTRLTVV.